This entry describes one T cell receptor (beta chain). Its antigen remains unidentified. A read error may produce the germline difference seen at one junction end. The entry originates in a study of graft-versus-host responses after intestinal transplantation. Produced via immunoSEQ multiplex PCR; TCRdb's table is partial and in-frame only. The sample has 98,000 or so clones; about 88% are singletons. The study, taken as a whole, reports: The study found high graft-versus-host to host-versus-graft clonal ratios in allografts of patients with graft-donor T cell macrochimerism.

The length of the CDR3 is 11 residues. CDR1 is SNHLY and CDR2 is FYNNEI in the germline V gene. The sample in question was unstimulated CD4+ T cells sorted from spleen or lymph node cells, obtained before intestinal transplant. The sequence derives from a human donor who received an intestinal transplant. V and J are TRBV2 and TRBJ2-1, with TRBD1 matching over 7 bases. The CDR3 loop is CVSSEQGEQFF. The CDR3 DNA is TGTGTCAGCAGTGAACAGGGGGAGCAGTTCTTC.